The 32 T cell receptor beta chains below come from one sample, sequenced in a study of PD-1 blockade in mismatch repair-deficient tumors. Produced via immunoSEQ multiplex PCR; TCRdb's table is partial and in-frame only. The data contain approximately 16,000 clones, approximately 87% of them singletons. Here the sequenced sample was PBMCs, taken 22 to 25 weeks after starting pembrolizumab. These receptors were collected from an adult with mismatch repair-deficient cancer.

The chain links TRBV6-5 to TRBJ1-6; D not certain. The CDR3 runs to 12 residues. The germline gives CDR1 MNHEY, CDR2 SVGAGI. Deletions cut 6 bases from V and 9 bases from J, with 9 bases between. The CDR3 DNA reads as TGTGCCAGCAGGGCCTTTGGTTCACCCCTCCACTTT. Amino acids: CASRAFGSPLHF.

The genes are TRBV28 and TRBJ2-1; 7 positions match TRBD2. Germline trimming cut 7 bases from V and 11 bases from J; bases unmatched to any gene: 11. Looked up from germline, CDR1 is MDHEN and CDR2 is SYDVKM. The CDR3 is made up of 13 amino acids. The CDR3 spells CASTDGLVDQQFF. In nucleotides, the CDR3 is TGTGCCAGCACCGATGGACTAGTCGATCAGCAGTTCTTC.

The rearrangement links TRBV18 to TRBJ1-6; D remains ambiguous. The CDR3 sequence is 16 residues long. Trimming stripped 3 bases from V and 10 bases from J, with 19 bases between. The germline V gene encodes CDR1 KGHSH and CDR2 LQKENI. CDR3 sequence: CASSPTLAGGKSPLHF. The CDR3 nucleotides are TGTGCCAGCTCACCCACCCTTGCAGGAGGGAAGTCACCCCTCCACTTT.

This chain connects TRBV7-9 to TRBJ1-4; D is unresolved. Trimming removed 5 bases from V and 0 bases from J, with 7 bases in between. Germline CDR1 is SEHNR and CDR2 is FQNEAQ (reference sequence). CDR3 length equals 14 residues. As DNA, the CDR3 is TGTGCCAGCAGCCCTCAGGCAACTAATGAAAAACTGTTTTTT. The encoded protein is CASSPQATNEKLFF.

The gene calls are TRBV18 and TRBJ2-1; a weak D match, TRBD2 (6 bases). The V gene's germline CDR1 is KGHSH and CDR2 LQKENI. This CDR3 contains 14 residues. V was pared by 3 bases and J by 10 bases, with 16 bases between. The CDR3 reads CASSPAGGMREQFF. In DNA form, the CDR3 reads TGTGCCAGCTCACCGGCCGGGGGTATGCGAGAGCAGTTCTTC.

This clone has a handful of counts. The CDR3 coding sequence is TGTGCCAGCAGCTTTCCAGGGGCGGAGGGCACAGATACGCAGTATTTT. Protein sequence: CASSFPGAEGTDTQYF. The chain joins TRBV5-6 to TRBJ2-3, with D perhaps matching TRBD1 (6 bases). This CDR3 contains 16 residues. Trimming left V 2 bases short and J 1 base short, with 14 bases between. Per germline, CDR1 SGHDT and CDR2 YYEEEE.

The V and J genes are TRBV15 and TRBJ1-4; D is ambiguous. The germline V gene encodes CDR1 LNHNV and CDR2 YYDKDF (reference sequence). This CDR3 has 15 amino acids. The ends were cut back, 4 bases at V and 3 bases at J, with 12 bases in the middle. CDR3 amino acids: CATSKPPGANEKLFF. CDR3 nucleotides: TGTGCCACCAGCAAGCCCCCGGGAGCTAATGAAAAACTGTTTTTT. Full variable domain (remainder filled in from reference TRBV15 and TRBJ1-4): DAMVIQNPRYQVTQFGKPVTLSCSQTLNHNVMYWYQQKSSQAPKLLFHYYDKDFNNEADTPDNFQSRRPNTSFCFLDIRSPGLGDTAMYLCATSKPPGANEKLFFGSGTQLSVL.

The CDR3 region has the DNA TGTGCCAGCAGCCTAACGAGGACAGGCAACAATCAGCCCCAGCATTTT. Its translation: CASSLTRTGNNQPQHF. The rearrangement uses TRBV6-6 and TRBJ1-5; 7 bases map to TRBD1. After removal of 6 bases from V and 3 bases from J, the junction contained 11 bases not matched to a gene. This CDR3 has 16 amino acids. Per the germline V gene, CDR1 is MNHNY and CDR2 is SVGAGI (reference sequence).

This clone was observed a single time. The chain is built from TRBV7-2 and TRBJ2-2, with no clear D. V was cut by 2 bases and J by 4 bases, with 8 bases left in between. The CDR3 sequence is 14 residues long. In germline, CDR1 is SGHTA, CDR2 FQGNSA. CDR3 sequence (DNA): TGTGCCAGCAGCTTAAAATACTCCACCGGGGAGCTGTTTTTT. Its translation: CASSLKYSTGELFF.

The CDR3 region has the DNA TGCGCCAGCAGCCTCCGACAGGGAAAAATCTCTGGGGCCAACGTCCTGACTTTC. It codes for CASSLRQGKISGANVLTF. V and J are TRBV4-1 and TRBJ2-6; 7 positions match TRBD1. This CDR3 has 18 residues. The ends lost 4 bases at V and 0 bases at J; junction bases unmatched: 9. Germline V CDR1 and CDR2: MGHRA, YSYEKL.

Written as DNA, the CDR3 is TGTGCCAGCAGTTATCTACGGGAAAGGGAGCAGTTCTTC. Its protein is CASSYLREREQFF. This rearrangement joins TRBV6-5 to TRBJ2-1; maybe TRBD2 (5 bases). This CDR3 comprises 13 residues. The germline gives CDR1 MNHEY, CDR2 SVGAGI. Trimming took 3 bases from V and 10 from J, leaving 13 bases between them.

The gene calls are TRBV5-6 and TRBJ2-2; D may be TRBD1 (5 bases). V was shortened by 0 bases and J by 7 bases, with 10 bases between the two germline ends. This CDR3 region has 14 residues. The germline CDR1 and CDR2 sequences are SGHDT and YYEEEE. The CDR3 region is CASSLAAGFGELFF. The CDR3 DNA sequence: TGTGCCAGCAGCTTGGCCGCAGGGTTCGGGGAGCTGTTTTTT.

The chain employs TRBV30 and TRBJ1-5; tentatively, D is TRBD1 (6 bases). Per germline, CDR1 GTSNPN and CDR2 SVGIG (reference sequence). This CDR3 spans 16 amino acids. V was cut by 3 bases and J by 0 bases, with 15 bases left in between. In DNA form, the CDR3 reads TGTGCCTGGAGCCGAGGGGCAGGGGATAGCAATCAGCCCCAGCATTTT. Translating gives CAWSRGAGDSNQPQHF.

This chain connects TRBV28 to TRBJ1-2; D is ambiguous. The germline gives CDR1 MDHEN, CDR2 SYDVKM. This CDR3 is built from 12 residues. Deletions cut 5 bases from V and 8 bases from J, with 12 bases between. The CDR3 coding sequence is TGTGCCAGCAGTCCGTTGGTGGCAGGCTACACCTTC. It translates to CASSPLVAGYTF.

The gene calls are TRBV28 and TRBJ2-3; maybe TRBD1 (7 bases). CDR1 MDHEN and CDR2 SYDVKM come from the germline V gene. The CDR3 length is 15 residues. Trimming took 6 bases from V and 4 from J, leaving 17 bases between them. DNA of the CDR3: TGTGCCAGCAGCTCCGGGACAGCGGGTCCAGATACGCAGTATTTT. Protein sequence: CASSSGTAGPDTQYF. The whole variable domain, remainder taken from reference TRBV28 and TRBJ2-3, is DVKVTQSSRYLVKRTGEKVFLECVQDMDHENMFWYRQDPGLGLRLIYFSYDVKMKEKGDIPEGYSVSREKKERFSLILESASTNQTSMYLCASSSGTAGPDTQYFGPGTRLTVL.

The V gene is TRBV30, the J gene TRBJ1-3; D possibly corresponds to TRBD1 (6 bases). V was shortened by 4 bases and J by 1 base, with 17 bases between the two germline ends. CDR1 GTSNPN and CDR2 SVGIG come from the germline V gene (reference sequence). This CDR3 is built from 16 residues. This CDR3 reads CAWTPGHLFSGNTIYF. The CDR3 DNA is TGTGCCTGGACCCCGGGACACCTATTTTCTGGAAACACCATATATTTT.

This rearrangement joins TRBV9 to TRBJ2-7; D might be TRBD2 (6 bases). CDR3 size: 17 residues. V lost 0 bases and J lost 0, with 16 bases in between. Germline V gene lookup returns CDR1 SGDLS and CDR2 YYNGEE. CDR3 in amino acids: CASSVDGGGRNSYEQYF. DNA of the CDR3: TGTGCCAGCAGCGTAGACGGCGGAGGGAGGAACTCCTACGAGCAGTACTTC.

This chain joins TRBV9 and TRBJ2-5; a possible D gene is TRBD2 (6 bases). Germline CDR1 SGDLS, CDR2 YYNGEE. The ends were cut back, 0 bases at V and 5 bases at J, with 11 bases in the middle. The CDR3 extends over 14 amino acids. CDR3 sequence: CASSVGREWETQYF. In nucleotides, the CDR3 is TGTGCCAGCAGCGTAGGCCGGGAGTGGGAGACCCAGTACTTC.

The chain employs TRBV6-1 and TRBJ1-2; D is unresolved. This CDR3 is built from 12 residues. Germline V gene lookup returns CDR1 MNHNS and CDR2 SASEGT. The V end was cut by 2 bases, the J end by 4 bases, with 5 bases between. The CDR3 region has the DNA TGTGCCAGCAGTGAATTCCTCTATGGCTACACCTTC. It specifies CASSEFLYGYTF.

The V gene is TRBV7-8, the J gene TRBJ2-7; 13 bases match TRBD2. This CDR3 is built from 18 residues. Trimming took 0 bases from V and 6 from J; bases not matched to a gene: 11. CDR1 and CDR2 from the germline V gene are SGHVS and FQNEAQ. CDR3 amino acids: CASSLALAGGSKAAEQYF. In DNA form, the CDR3 reads TGTGCCAGCAGCTTAGCACTAGCGGGAGGGAGCAAGGCGGCCGAGCAGTACTTC.

The CDR3 region has the DNA TGTGCCAGCAGCCCAGGCTACGAGCAGTACTTC. Translating gives CASSPGYEQYF. The chain combines TRBV7-9 with TRBJ2-7, with D uncertain. CDR1 is SEHNR and CDR2 is FQNEAQ in the germline V gene (reference sequence). CDR3 size: 11 residues. With 5 bases removed from V and 3 bases from J, the gap between germline ends came to 5 bases.

This clone was recorded a few times. The rearrangement links TRBV7-3 to TRBJ2-7, with 7 nucleotides matching TRBD1. The CDR3 contains 15 residues. The germline gives CDR1 SGHTA, CDR2 FQGTGA. The V segment lost 5 bases and the J segment 1 base; nucleotides outside the gene matches: 8. The CDR3 sequence: CASSPGTVSSYEQYF. For the CDR3, the DNA is TGTGCCAGCAGCCCCGGGACAGTGTCGTCCTACGAGCAGTACTTC.

DNA for the CDR3: TGCGCCAGCAGACTCGGACTAGCGGGCTCCTACGAGCAGTACTTC. It specifies CASRLGLAGSYEQYF. The chain couples TRBV5-1 to TRBJ2-7; 11 bases align to TRBD2. The length of the CDR3 is 15 residues. CDR1 is SGHRS, CDR2 YFSETQ, per germline. The V segment lost 5 bases and the J segment 0 bases; nucleotides outside the gene matches: 4.

In this sample, this clone is medium-sized. This chain uses TRBV6-5 with TRBJ2-7, with 9 bases aligning to TRBD1. Germline trimming cut 6 bases from V and 5 bases from J; bases unmatched to any gene: 8. CDR1 and CDR2 (germline): MNHEY, SVGAGI. The CDR3 has 14 residues. DNA of the CDR3: TGTGCCAGCAGCCAAAGTACAGGGGGCCACGAGCAGTACTTC. It encodes CASSQSTGGHEQYF.

The chain links TRBV23-1 to TRBJ2-4; maybe TRBD2 (6 bases). TRBV23-1 is classed as an ORF, of uncertain function. CDR3 size: 14 residues. Trimming took 3 bases from V and 0 from J, leaving 6 bases between them. For the CDR3, the DNA is TGCGCCAGCAGTCAGGGACTAGCCAAAAACATTCAGTACTTC. It yields the protein CASSQGLAKNIQYF.

This clone was counted once. The rearrangement uses TRBV19 and TRBJ2-5; 8 nucleotides line up with TRBD1. Germline-derived CDR1 and CDR2 are LNHDA and SQIVND (reference sequence). This CDR3 comprises 13 residues. The trim removed 6 bases at V and 2 bases at J, leaving 2 bases unmatched. In nucleotides, the CDR3 is TGTGCCAGTAGCGGGACAGGTCAAGAGACCCAGTACTTC. Translated, it gives CASSGTGQETQYF. The variable domain in full, completed from reference TRBV19 and TRBJ2-5, reads DGGITQSPKYLFRKEGQNVTLSCEQNLNHDAMYWYRQDPGQGLRLIYYSQIVNDFQKGDIAEGYSVSREKKESFPLTVTSAQKNPTAFYLCASSGTGQETQYFGPGTRLLVL.

This clone appeared once. V is TRBV14 and J is TRBJ2-5; TRBD2 might be the D (6 bases). In germline, CDR1 is SGHDN, CDR2 FVKESK. The CDR3 spans 17 residues. With 1 base removed from V and 4 bases from J, the gap between germline ends came to 19 bases. The CDR3: CASSQARDSGNGETQYF. The CDR3, as DNA: TGTGCCAGCAGCCAAGCGAGGGACTCGGGAAACGGAGAGACCCAGTACTTC.

The V and J genes are TRBV18 and TRBJ2-1, with 11 bases that match TRBD1. This CDR3 contains 15 residues. Unmatched junction bases numbered 5, after V lost 3 bases and J lost 7 bases. Germline V gene lookup returns CDR1 KGHSH and CDR2 LQKENI. The CDR3 DNA reads as TGTGCCAGCTCACCCTCCGGGACAGGGGGAAATGAGCAGTTCTTC. Translating it yields CASSPSGTGGNEQFF.

This chain joins TRBV6-5 and TRBJ1-2, with TRBD1 identical over 12 bases. This CDR3 contains 15 residues. CDR1 MNHEY and CDR2 SVGAGI come from the germline V gene. V dropped 6 bases and J dropped 4; count of bases not matched to a gene: 6. CDR3 DNA sequence: TGTGCCAGCAGACCCCCGGGACAGGGGGCCTATGGCTACACCTTC. It specifies CASRPPGQGAYGYTF.

The genes are TRBV11-3 and TRBJ2-7; D perhaps matches TRBD1 (6 bases). From germline, CDR1 is SGHNT and CDR2 YENEEA. The CDR3 has 12 amino acids. V lost 5 bases to trimming and J lost 7 bases, with 12 bases between them. The CDR3 nucleotides are TGTGCCAGCAGCCCTCGAGGGGGAGAGCAGTACTTC. It encodes CASSPRGGEQYF. Complete variable domain (other parts from reference TRBV11-3 and TRBJ2-7): EAGVVQSPRYKIIEKKQPVAFWCNPISGHNTLYWYLQNLGQGPELLIRYENEEAVDDSQLPKDRFSAERLKGVDSTLKIQPAELGDSAVYLCASSPRGGEQYFGPGTRLTVT.

The rearrangement uses TRBV7-2 and TRBJ1-5, with D perhaps matching TRBD1 (5 bases). The V gene lost 1 base and the J gene lost 3 bases, with 7 bases spanning the gap. Germline V gene data show CDR1 as SGHTA and CDR2 as FQGNSA. CDR3 length: 14 amino acids. CDR3 DNA: TGTGCCAGCAGCTTAGGACAGAACAATCAGCCCCAGCATTTT. Its protein is CASSLGQNNQPQHF.

V gene TRBV5-1 combines with J gene TRBJ2-7; 7 positions match TRBD2. With 9 bases clipped from V and 2 bases from J, the junction kept 11 bases outside the gene matches. This CDR3 is 14 amino acids long. Germline CDR1 reads SGHRS; CDR2 reads YFSETQ. The CDR3 loop is CATRNERDPYEQYF. CDR3 sequence (DNA): TGCGCCACCCGTAATGAGCGGGACCCCTACGAGCAGTACTTC.